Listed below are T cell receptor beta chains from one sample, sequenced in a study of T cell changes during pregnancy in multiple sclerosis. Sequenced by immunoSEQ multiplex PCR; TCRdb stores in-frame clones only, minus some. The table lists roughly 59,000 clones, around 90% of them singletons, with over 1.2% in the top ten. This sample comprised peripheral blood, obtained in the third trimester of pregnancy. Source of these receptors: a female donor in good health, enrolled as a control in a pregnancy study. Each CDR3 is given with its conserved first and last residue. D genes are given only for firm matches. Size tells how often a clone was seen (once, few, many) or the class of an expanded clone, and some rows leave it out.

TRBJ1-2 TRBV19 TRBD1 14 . TGTGCCAGTAGTATAAAGGGACAGGGCCATGGCTACACCTTC CASSIKGQGHGYTF
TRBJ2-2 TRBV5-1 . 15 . TGCGCCAGCAGCCCCTACGGGGGGCAAGGCGGGGAGCTGTTTTTT CASSPYGGQGGELFF
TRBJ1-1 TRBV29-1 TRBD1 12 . TGCAGCGGCACAGGGGTGAACACTGAAGCTTTCTTT CSGTGVNTEAFF
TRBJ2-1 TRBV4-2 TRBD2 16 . TGTGCCAGCAGCCAAGATCCGGGGGGTTCCTACAATGAGCAGTTCTTC CASSQDPGGSYNEQFF
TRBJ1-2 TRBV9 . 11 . TGTGCCAGCAGCTCTTACTTAGGCTACACCTTC CASSSYLGYTF
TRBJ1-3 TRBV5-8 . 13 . TGTGCCAGCAGCTTAGTCCAGGGAAACACCATATATTTT CASSLVQGNTIYF
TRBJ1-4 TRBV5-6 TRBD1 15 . TGTGCCAGCAGCCCGACAGGGGCCCTAAATGAAAAACTGTTTTTT CASSPTGALNEKLFF
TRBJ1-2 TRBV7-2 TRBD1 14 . TGTGCCAGCAGCCCCGGACAGGGGTGGGGTGGCTACACCTTC CASSPGQGWGGYTF
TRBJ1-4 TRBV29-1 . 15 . TGCAGCGTTGAAGGGGGCGAGGTAGCTAATGAAAAACTGTTTTTT CSVEGGEVANEKLFF
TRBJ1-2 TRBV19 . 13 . TGTGCCAGTATAGGATTCCCTGTGGAGGGCTACACCTTC CASIGFPVEGYTF
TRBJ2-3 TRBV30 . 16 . TGTGCCTGGAGTGGAGGGCGAATCGCTAGCACAGATACGCAGTATTTT CAWSGGRIASTDTQYF
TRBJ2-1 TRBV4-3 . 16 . TGCGCCAGCAGCTGGACGGAGGGAAGGGGCTACAATGAGCAGTTCTTC CASSWTEGRGYNEQFF
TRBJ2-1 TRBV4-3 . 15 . TGCGCCAGCAGCCTACTAGCCGAAACCTACAATGAGCAGTTCTTC CASSLLAETYNEQFF
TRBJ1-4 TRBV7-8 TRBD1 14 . TGTGCCAGCAGCCCACAGGGGGGGAGTGAAAAACTGTTTTTT CASSPQGGSEKLFF
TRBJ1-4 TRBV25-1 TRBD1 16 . TGTGCCAGCAGTGAATACTCGAAAGGGGGCTTTGAAAAACTGTTTTTT CASSEYSKGGFEKLFF
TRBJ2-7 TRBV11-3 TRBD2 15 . TGTGCCAGCAGCCGTAGCGGGGGGGCCTCCTACGAGCAGTACTTC CASSRSGGASYEQYF
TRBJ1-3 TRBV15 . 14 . TGTGCCACTCACGGGAGGGGAGATGGAAACACCATATATTTT CATHGRGDGNTIYF
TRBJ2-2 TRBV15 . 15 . TGTGCCACCTACGGCAGGCCCGCGGGCACCGGGGAGCTGTTTTTT CATYGRPAGTGELFF
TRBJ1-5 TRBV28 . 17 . TGTGCCAGCAGCCTCCCTAGCGAGGAAGTTGTCAATCAGCCCCAGCATTTT CASSLPSEEVVNQPQHF
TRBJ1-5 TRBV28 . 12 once TGTGCCAGCAGATATAGCAATCAGCCCCAGCATTTT CASRYSNQPQHF
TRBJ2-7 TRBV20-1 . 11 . TGCAGTGGTCAGAGGGACTACGAGCAGTACTTC CSGQRDYEQYF
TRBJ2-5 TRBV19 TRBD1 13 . TGTGCCAGTAGTGACAGGGGGCAAGAGACCCAGTACTTC CASSDRGQETQYF
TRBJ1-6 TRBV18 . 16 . TGTGCCAGCTCACCACTGAGGAGCTCCTATAATTCACCCCTCCACTTT CASSPLRSSYNSPLHF
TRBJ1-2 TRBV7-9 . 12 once TGTGCCAGCACAGGTTCCAGGGATGGCTACACCTTC CASTGSRDGYTF
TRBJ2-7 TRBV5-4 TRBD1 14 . TGTGCCAGCAGCTTTGGGACAGGGAGGAACGAGCAGTACTTC CASSFGTGRNEQYF
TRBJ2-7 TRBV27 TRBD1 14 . TGTGCCAGCAGTTTGGGACAGGCCATCTACGAGCAGTACTTC CASSLGQAIYEQYF
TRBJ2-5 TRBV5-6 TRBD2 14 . TGTGCCAGCAGCTCCGGGGGGGCCGCGGAGACCCAGTACTTC CASSSGGAAETQYF
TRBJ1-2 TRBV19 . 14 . TGTGCCAGTAGTATAGAAGGGGGAAACTATGGCTACACCTTC CASSIEGGNYGYTF
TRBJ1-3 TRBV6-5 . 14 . TGTGCCAGCAGTTACAGGGGTGGTGGAAACACCATATATTTT CASSYRGGGNTIYF
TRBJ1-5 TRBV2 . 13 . TGTGCCAGCATACGGGGAAGGGATCAGCCCCAGCATTTT CASIRGRDQPQHF
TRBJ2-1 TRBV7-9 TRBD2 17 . TGTGCCAGCAGCCCCCCCGAAGCGGGGGGTACCTACAATGAGCAGTTCTTC CASSPPEAGGTYNEQFF
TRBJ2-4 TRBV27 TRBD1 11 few TGTGCCAGCTCCCAGGGGGACATTCAGTACTTC CASSQGDIQYF
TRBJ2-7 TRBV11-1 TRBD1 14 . TGTGCCAGCAGCTTAGTAGCAGGGGGCACCGAGCAGTACTTC CASSLVAGGTEQYF
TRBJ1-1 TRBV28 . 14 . TGTGCCAGCAAAGGCCAGACAGTTTTCACTGAAGCTTTCTTT CASKGQTVFTEAFF
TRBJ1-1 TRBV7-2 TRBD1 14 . TGTGCCAGCAGCCCCGGGACAGCTAACACTGAAGCTTTCTTT CASSPGTANTEAFF
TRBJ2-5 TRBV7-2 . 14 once TGTGCCAGCAGCTTAACAGTCCTCAAAGAGACCCAGTACTTC CASSLTVLKETQYF
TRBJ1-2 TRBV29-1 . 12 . TGCAGCGCTGGGGAGAATAACTATGGCTACACCTTC CSAGENNYGYTF
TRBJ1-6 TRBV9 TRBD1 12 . TGTGCCTCGGGACAGTTTAATTCACCCCTCCACTTT CASGQFNSPLHF
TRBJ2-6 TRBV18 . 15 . TGTGCCAGCTCACCTTCGAGCTCTGGGGCCAACGTCCTGACTTTC CASSPSSSGANVLTF
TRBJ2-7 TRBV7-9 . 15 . TGTGCCAGCAGCTTAGATGCGGGGTGGGCCTACGAGCAGTACTTC CASSLDAGWAYEQYF
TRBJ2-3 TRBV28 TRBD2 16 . TGTGCCAGCAGTTTATCTAGCGGTGCCAGCGAAGATACGCAGTATTTT CASSLSSGASEDTQYF
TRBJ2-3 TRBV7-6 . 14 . TGTGCCAGCAGCTTATCAGCGGTCACAGATACGCAGTATTTT CASSLSAVTDTQYF
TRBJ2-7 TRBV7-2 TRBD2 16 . TGTGCCAGCAGCTTAGGGTTAGAAGCGGGGGGGTACGAGCAGTACTTC CASSLGLEAGGYEQYF
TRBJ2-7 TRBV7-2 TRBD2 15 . TGTGCCAGCAGCCCCCGGGGCGGGGGTGGTTACGAGCAGTACTTC CASSPRGGGGYEQYF
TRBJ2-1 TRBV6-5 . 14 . TGTGCCAGCAGTTACCGCGGGCAGGGGAATGAGCAGTTCTTC CASSYRGQGNEQFF
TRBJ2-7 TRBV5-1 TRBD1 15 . TGCGCCAGCAGTCCAAACAGGGGTCAATGGGGCGAGCAGTACTTC CASSPNRGQWGEQYF
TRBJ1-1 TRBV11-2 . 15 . TGTGCCAGCAGCCCCAGCCTCAGGAAAAACACTGAAGCTTTCTTT CASSPSLRKNTEAFF
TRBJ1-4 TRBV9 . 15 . TGTGCCAGCAGCGGGAACAGTGCAACTAATGAAAAACTGTTTTTT CASSGNSATNEKLFF
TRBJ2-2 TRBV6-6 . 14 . TGTGCCAGCAGTTACCAGGGGAACACCGGGGAGCTGTTTTTT CASSYQGNTGELFF
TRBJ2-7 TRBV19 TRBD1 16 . TGTGCCAGTAGATCCTCGACAGGGGCGGAAATTTACGAGCAGTACTTC CASRSSTGAEIYEQYF
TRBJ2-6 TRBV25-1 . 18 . TGTGCCAGCAGTCCGAGACCAGGACTGGCCTCTGGGGCCAACGTCCTGACTTTC CASSPRPGLASGANVLTF
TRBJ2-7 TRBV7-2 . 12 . TGTGCCAGCAGCTTACAGTACTACGAGCAGTACTTC CASSLQYYEQYF
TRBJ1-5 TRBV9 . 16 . TGTGCCAGCAGCACCTGCGGGGGGGGGAGCAATCAGCCCCAGCATTTT CASSTCGGGSNQPQHF
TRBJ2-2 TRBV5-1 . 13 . TGCGCCAGCAGCTTCGGGTCCACCGGGGAGCTGTTTTTT CASSFGSTGELFF
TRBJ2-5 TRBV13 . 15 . TGTGCCAGCAGCTTAGGCCTAGGGGGGGAAGAGACCCAGTACTTC CASSLGLGGEETQYF